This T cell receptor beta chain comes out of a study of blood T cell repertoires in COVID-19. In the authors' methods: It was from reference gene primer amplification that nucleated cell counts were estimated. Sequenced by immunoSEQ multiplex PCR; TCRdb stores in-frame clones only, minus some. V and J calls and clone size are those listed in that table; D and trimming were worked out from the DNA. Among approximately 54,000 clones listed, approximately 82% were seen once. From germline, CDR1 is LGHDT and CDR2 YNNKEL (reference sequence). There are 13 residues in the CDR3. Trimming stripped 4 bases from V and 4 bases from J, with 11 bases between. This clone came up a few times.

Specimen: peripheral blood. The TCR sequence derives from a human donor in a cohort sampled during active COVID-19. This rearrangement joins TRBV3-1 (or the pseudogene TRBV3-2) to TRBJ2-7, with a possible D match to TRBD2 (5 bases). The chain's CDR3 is CASSRVAPYEQYF. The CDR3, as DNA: TGTGCCAGCAGCCGGGTAGCGCCTTACGAGCAGTACTTC.